Each of the 32 T cell receptor beta chains below was sequenced from the same sample in a study of T cell changes during pregnancy in multiple sclerosis. Generated by immunoSEQ multiplex PCR, the TCRdb table keeps only in-frame clones and is missing some. Found here are about 73,000 clones, 85% to 95% of them singletons; the top ten hold 2.8%. The sequences come from peripheral blood, collected in the third trimester of pregnancy. All receptors derive from a female donor in good health, enrolled as a control in a pregnancy study.

The gene calls are TRBV15 and TRBJ2-1; 9 positions match TRBD2. The length of the CDR3 is 15 residues. In germline, CDR1 is LNHNV, CDR2 YYDKDF (reference sequence). V lost 1 base, J lost 3 bases, and 1 base stayed unmatched. The CDR3 coding sequence is TGTGCCACCAGCAGAGTGCGGGAGGGCTACAATGAGCAGTTCTTC. Amino acids: CATSRVREGYNEQFF.

This rearrangement joins TRBV7-5 to TRBJ1-1; TRBD1 was called by the table and not checked on the DNA. TRBV7-5 is a pseudogene segment. The CDR3 is 18 residues long. The CDR3 here is CVRSSPKLVDRRNTEAFF. In DNA, the CDR3 is TGTGTCAGAAGCTCGCCGAAACTCGTGGACAGGCGGAACACTGAAGCTTTCTTT.

The chain recombines TRBV29-1 with TRBJ2-7, with TRBD1 matching 7 bases. The ends lost 5 bases at V and 5 bases at J; junction bases unmatched: 3. The CDR3 covers 11 residues. Germline lookup yields CDR1 SQVTM and CDR2 ANQGSEA. CDR3 coding DNA: TGCAGCGTTAACAGGGGAAACGAGCAGTACTTC. As protein: CSVNRGNEQYF.

The chain links TRBV15 to TRBJ1-4; D call uncertain. The CDR3 contains 13 residues. CDR1 is LNHNV and CDR2 is YYDKDF in the germline V gene (reference sequence). V was trimmed by 8 bases and J by 3 bases, leaving 10 bases between them. This CDR3 reads CATGRDANEKLFF. The CDR3 DNA is TGTGCCACCGGACGGGATGCTAATGAAAAACTGTTTTTT.

The rearrangement uses TRBV6-6 and TRBJ1-1, with 10 bases aligning to TRBD1. This CDR3 is 14 amino acids long. Germline-derived CDR1 and CDR2 are MNHNY and SVGAGI (reference sequence). Losses at the gene ends were 2 bases for V and 11 bases for J; bases not matched to a gene: 8. The CDR3 coding sequence is TGTGCCAGCAGTTACAGTCGGGGACAGGGGACGGCTTTCTTT. Its protein is CASSYSRGQGTAFF.

The chain couples TRBV9 to TRBJ2-5; 11 nucleotides align to TRBD2. Germline V gene lookup returns CDR1 SGDLS and CDR2 YYNGEE. V was pared by 2 bases and J by 3 bases, with 0 bases of the junction left unmatched. The CDR3 loop spans 14 amino acids. The CDR3, as DNA: TGTGCCAGCAGCGTTAGCGGGGGGGAAGAGACCCAGTACTTC. Amino acid sequence: CASSVSGGEETQYF.

This chain uses TRBV7-9 with TRBJ1-1; the D gene is possibly TRBD1 (6 bases). The CDR3 length is 14 residues. In germline, CDR1 is SEHNR, CDR2 FQNEAQ (reference sequence). The V gene lost 7 bases and the J gene lost 1 base, with 13 bases spanning the gap. The CDR3 DNA is TGTGCCAGCACCCTGGACAGCCGGAACACTGAAGCTTTCTTT. Translation: CASTLDSRNTEAFF.

The chain recombines TRBV7-6 with TRBJ2-5; 8 nucleotides align to TRBD2. Germline V gene data show CDR1 as SGHVS and CDR2 as FNYEAQ. The length of the CDR3 is 14 residues. Trimming at V came to 1 base and at J to 4 bases, leaving 2 bases not matched to a gene. The CDR3 region is CASSLGTSRETQYF. For the CDR3, the DNA is TGTGCCAGCAGCTTAGGGACTAGCCGAGAGACCCAGTACTTC.

This chain links TRBV11-3 with TRBJ2-1; a weak D match, TRBD2 (7 bases). Germline V gene data show CDR1 as SGHNT and CDR2 as YENEEA. With 5 bases removed from V and 8 bases from J, the gap between germline ends came to 19 bases. There are 15 residues in the CDR3. CDR3 region: CASSLLPGGGYEQFF. The CDR3 nucleotides are TGTGCCAGCAGCCTTCTCCCGGGGGGCGGCTATGAGCAGTTCTTC.

V is TRBV5-1 and J is TRBJ2-7, with 11 nucleotides matching TRBD1. CDR3 length: 14 residues. The V gene's germline CDR1 is SGHRS and CDR2 YFSETQ. The trim removed 3 bases at V and 12 bases at J, leaving 11 bases unmatched. CDR3 protein: CASSSTGTGGSRYF. CDR3 in DNA: TGCGCCAGCAGCTCCACCGGGACAGGGGGGAGTCGGTACTTC.

The chain uses TRBV19 and TRBJ1-1; 7 bases fit TRBD1. Germline values: CDR1 LNHDA, CDR2 SQIVND (reference sequence). The CDR3 runs to 14 residues. With 6 bases clipped from V and 7 bases from J, the junction kept 11 bases outside the gene matches. CDR3 sequence: CASSRSTGWNEAFF. CDR3 in DNA: TGTGCCAGTAGCAGATCGACAGGGTGGAATGAAGCTTTCTTT.

With regard to this clone: At one end, the junction sequence differs from germline, possibly due to a read error. The chain uses TRBV30 and TRBJ2-1; TRBD2 matches at 8 bases. The V gene's germline CDR1 is GTSNPN and CDR2 SVGIG (reference sequence). The CDR3 runs to 13 residues. Here the CDR3 reads CAWSVQAGGTRVF. The CDR3 region has the DNA TGTGCCTGGAGTGTACAGGCGGGAGGAACTAGAGTCTTC.

The V and J genes are TRBV5-4 and TRBJ2-5; TRBD2 agrees at 13 bases. J lost 1 base, V lost 3 bases, and 12 bases had no gene match. The CDR3 runs 19 residues. The germline gives CDR1 SGHNT, CDR2 YYREEE (reference sequence). The CDR3 loop is CASSSGIPGLAGSQETQYF. The CDR3 bases are TGTGCCAGCAGCTCGGGGATTCCGGGACTAGCGGGGTCCCAAGAGACCCAGTACTTC.

The chain links TRBV6-1 to TRBJ1-1; D is possibly TRBD1 (5 bases). The CDR3 is 13 residues long. The germline CDR1 and CDR2 sequences are MNHNS and SASEGT. V lost 4 bases to trimming and J lost 3 bases, with 9 bases between them. The CDR3 DNA reads as TGTGCCAGCAGTGCCCAGGGTTACACTGAAGCTTTCTTT. The encoded protein is CASSAQGYTEAFF.

The gene calls are TRBV5-6 and TRBJ1-1; 10 bases are a match to TRBD1. The CDR3 contains 16 residues. The V gene's germline CDR1 is SGHDT and CDR2 YYEEEE. The trim removed 2 bases at V and 6 bases at J, leaving 10 bases unmatched. The CDR3 nucleotides are TGTGCCAGCAGCTTTACCCGGGACAGGGGACGATCTGAAGCTTTCTTT. Amino acids: CASSFTRDRGRSEAFF.

The chain employs TRBV7-2 and TRBJ2-7; D remains ambiguous. V gave up 1 base and J gave up 2 bases, with 12 bases separating them. There are 15 residues in the CDR3. Per germline, CDR1 SGHTA and CDR2 FQGNSA. CDR3 DNA: TGTGCCAGCAGCTTAGTTAACCAGTACCCCTACGAGCAGTACTTC. Translated, it gives CASSLVNQYPYEQYF.

This chain links TRBV9 with TRBJ1-3; unclear D gene. The CDR3 extends over 14 amino acids. Germline CDR1 reads SGDLS; CDR2 reads YYNGEE. The V gene lost 2 bases and the J gene lost 2 bases, with 8 bases spanning the gap. For the CDR3, the DNA is TGTGCCAGCAGCGTGGAGGGTGCTGGAAACACCATATATTTT. As protein: CASSVEGAGNTIYF.

The rearrangement links TRBV25-1 to TRBJ1-3, with 10 bases identical to TRBD1. CDR1 and CDR2 from the germline V gene are MGHDK and SYGVNS. The trim removed 9 bases at V and 2 bases at J, leaving 1 base unmatched. CDR3 length: 13 residues. The CDR3 nucleotides read TGTGCCAGGACAGGGGGCGCTGGAAACACCATATATTTT. Amino acids: CARTGGAGNTIYF.

In its sample, this clone was seen once. The chain joins TRBV27 to TRBJ2-5; 8 nucleotides line up with TRBD1. The junction had 5 bases not matched to a gene; V was cut back by 3 bases and J by 5 bases. CDR1 and CDR2 from the germline V gene are MNHEY and SMNVEV (reference sequence). This CDR3 is 14 amino acids long. Here the CDR3 DNA reads TGTGCCAGCAGTTTCCTCAGGGGGCAGGAGACCCAGTACTTC. It codes for CASSFLRGQETQYF.

The chain joins TRBV7-3 to TRBJ2-1; D unresolved. The germline V and J ends were trimmed by 1 base and 9 bases, with 7 bases remaining between them. This CDR3 has 12 residues. Germline lookup yields CDR1 SGHTA and CDR2 FQGTGA. In nucleotides, the CDR3 is TGTGCCAGCAGCTTAAGTTCGGGTGAGCAGTTCTTC. Protein: CASSLSSGEQFF.

The J gene is TRBJ2-5, the V gene TRBV5-3; 9 bases are shared with TRBD2. TRBV5-3 is classed as an ORF, of uncertain function. V was clipped by 1 base and J by 5 bases; unmatched bases: 12. This CDR3 spans 17 amino acids. DNA of the CDR3: TGTGCCAGAAGCTTGACCGGGACTAGCACCATTGGGGAGACCCAGTACTTC. This gives the protein CARSLTGTSTIGETQYF.

The V and J genes are TRBV11-2 and TRBJ2-1; D remains unclear. The length of the CDR3 is 17 residues. Looked up from germline, CDR1 is SGHAT and CDR2 is FQNNGV. Trimming removed 5 bases at V and 9 bases at J, with 26 bases between. The CDR3 loop is CASSPQISVNAYGEQFF. CDR3 in DNA: TGTGCCAGCAGCCCCCAGATCAGCGTCAACGCATACGGTGAGCAGTTCTTC.

The chain joins TRBV19 to TRBJ2-7; 8 nucleotides match TRBD1. CDR3 length equals 14 residues. CDR1 is LNHDA and CDR2 is SQIVND in the germline V gene (reference sequence). The junction had 4 bases not matched to a gene; V was cut back by 5 bases and J by 1 base. The CDR3 sequence: CASSPGTGSYEQYF. CDR3 DNA sequence: TGTGCCAGTAGTCCTGGGACAGGTTCCTACGAGCAGTACTTC.

This chain links TRBV14 with TRBJ1-6, with D perhaps matching TRBD1 (6 bases). Looked up from germline, CDR1 is SGHDN and CDR2 is FVKESK. CDR3 length: 13 amino acids. V lost 6 bases and J 10 bases, leaving 13 bases between the germline ends. The CDR3 coding sequence is TGTGCCAGCAGTCGGGGACACCCCTCACCCCTCCACTTT. It yields the protein CASSRGHPSPLHF.

The chain couples TRBV7-9 to TRBJ2-7, with 9 bases matching TRBD2. This CDR3 comprises 17 residues. J gave up 0 bases and V 1 base, and 7 bases lay outside the gene matches. The germline CDR1 and CDR2 sequences are SEHNR and FQNEAQ (reference sequence). CDR3 coding DNA: TGTGCCAGCAGCTTAGTTCGGCTAGCGGGGCTCTCCTACGAGCAGTACTTC. Its translation is CASSLVRLAGLSYEQYF.

The chain links TRBV21-1 to TRBJ1-5; the table's TRBD1 call for D was not verified on the DNA. TRBV21-1 is noted as a pseudogene. The length of the CDR3 is 13 residues. This CDR3 is CASGRQGCQPQHF. The DNA of the CDR3 is TGTGCCAGCGGCCGACAGGGGTGTCAGCCCCAGCATTTT.

J is TRBJ1-2 and V is TRBV7-9; 7 bases fit TRBD1. V shed 1 base, J shed 14 bases, and the junction held 10 bases outside the gene matches. The germline V gene has CDR1 SEHNR and CDR2 FQNEAQ (reference sequence). The length of the CDR3 is 13 residues. In nucleotides, the CDR3 is TGTGCCAGCAGCTTAGGCCCCACAGGGGTGGGGACCTTC. It codes for CASSLGPTGVGTF.

The chain is built from TRBV29-1 and TRBJ2-3; 9 positions match TRBD2. The V gene end was trimmed by 4 bases and the J gene end by 1 base; junction bases not matched to a gene: 0. Looked up from germline, CDR1 is SQVTM and CDR2 is ANQGSEA. This CDR3 spans 13 amino acids. CDR3 in amino acids: CSVASGGTDTQYF. The CDR3 bases are TGCAGCGTTGCTAGCGGGGGCACAGATACGCAGTATTTT.

This chain uses TRBV19 with TRBJ2-7; TRBD2 aligns across 9 bases. This CDR3 is 16 amino acids long. The germline gives CDR1 LNHDA, CDR2 SQIVND (reference sequence). V shed 4 bases, J shed 6 bases, and the junction held 13 bases outside the gene matches. CDR3 coding DNA: TGTGCCAGTAGTACGACACCCATAGCGGGAGTAAGCGAGCAGTACTTC. It translates to CASSTTPIAGVSEQYF.

The chain carries TRBV28 and TRBJ2-1; D perhaps matches TRBD1 (5 bases). Germline CDR1 MDHEN, CDR2 SYDVKM. The CDR3 length is 14 residues. V was cut by 1 base and J by 5 bases, with 9 bases left in between. In DNA, the CDR3 is TGTGCCAGCAGTTTATATCAGGGAAACAATGAGCAGTTCTTC. Its protein is CASSLYQGNNEQFF. The full variable domain, rest sourced from reference TRBV28 and TRBJ2-1, is DVKVTQSSRYLVKRTGEKVFLECVQDMDHENMFWYRQDPGLGLRLIYFSYDVKMKEKGDIPEGYSVSREKKERFSLILESASTNQTSMYLCASSLYQGNNEQFFGPGTRLTVL.

This clone occurred once. The CDR3 reads CASSQEDGGGTGSYEAFF. The CDR3 DNA is TGCGCCAGCAGCCAAGAAGATGGCGGGGGGACAGGGTCGTATGAAGCTTTCTTT. The J gene is TRBJ1-1, the V gene TRBV4-1; TRBD1 matches at 9 bases. V was clipped by 0 bases and J by 7 bases; unmatched bases: 15. Looked up from germline, CDR1 is MGHRA and CDR2 is YSYEKL. CDR3 length equals 18 residues.

J is TRBJ2-1 and V is TRBV4-3; 10 bases are a match to TRBD2. Unmatched junction bases numbered 5, after V lost 3 bases and J lost 3 bases. CDR3 length: 16 amino acids. The germline V gene has CDR1 LGHNA and CDR2 YSLEER. The CDR3 region is CASSQAGLALYNEQFF. The CDR3 region has the DNA TGCGCCAGCAGCCAGGCGGGACTAGCGCTCTACAATGAGCAGTTCTTC.